This T cell receptor beta chain was observed in a study of T cell responses to AZD1222 COVID-19 vaccine. General study points: Donors were largely white British and mainly female; clonal diversity was possibly underestimated. CD4 TCRs associated with vaccination spanned spike, dominating at 160-218 and 743-854. With two AZD1222 doses given, Spike-specific TCR breadth and depth both rose.

Second doses at about 4 or about 12 weeks were pooled. To note about this clone: What it binds is unknown.

The protocol was immunoSEQ multiplex PCR, while the TCRdb copy is restricted to in-frame clones and leaves out a portion. The table shows 75,000 to 90,000 clones, with 80% to 90% occurring only once. This receptor was taken from an adult who received the AZD1222 COVID-19 vaccine. The sequences come from peripheral blood, collected 28 days after the second AZD1222 dose.

CDR3 DNA sequence: TGTGCCAGCAGTCCGGACGGACCCAATCAGCCCCAGCATTTT. This codes for CASSPDGPNQPQHF. The chain couples TRBV7-2 to TRBJ1-5; D gene ambiguous. Germline V gene sequence: CDR1 SGHTA, CDR2 FQGNSA. CDR3 length: 14 residues. V was shortened by 6 bases and J by 3 bases, with 12 bases between the two germline ends. Supplemented by reference TRBV7-2 and TRBJ1-5, the full variable domain reads GAGVSQSPSNKVTEKGKDVELRCDPISGHTALYWYRQSLGQGLEFLIYFQGNSAPDKSGLPSDRFSAERTGGSVSTLTIQRTQQEDSAVYLCASSPDGPNQPQHFGDGTRLSIL.